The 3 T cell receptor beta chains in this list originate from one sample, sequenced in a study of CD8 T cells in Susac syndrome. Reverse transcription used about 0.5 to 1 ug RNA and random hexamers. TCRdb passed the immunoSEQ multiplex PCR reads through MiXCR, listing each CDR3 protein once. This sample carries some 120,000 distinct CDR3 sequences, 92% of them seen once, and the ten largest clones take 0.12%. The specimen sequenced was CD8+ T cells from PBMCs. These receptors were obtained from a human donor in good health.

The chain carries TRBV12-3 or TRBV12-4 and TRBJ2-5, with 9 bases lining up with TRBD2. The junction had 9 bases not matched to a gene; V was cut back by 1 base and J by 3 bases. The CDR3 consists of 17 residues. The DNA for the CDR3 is TGTGCCAGCAGTTTAGGAGCGGCGGGAGGGGAGGAAGAGACCCAGTACTTC. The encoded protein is CASSLGAAGGEEETQYF.

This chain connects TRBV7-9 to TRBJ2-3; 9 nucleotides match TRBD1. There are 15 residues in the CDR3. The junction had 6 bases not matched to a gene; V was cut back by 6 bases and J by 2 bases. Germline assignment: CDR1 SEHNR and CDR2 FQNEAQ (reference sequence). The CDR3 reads CASRPRDRVTDTQYF. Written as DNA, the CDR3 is TGTGCCAGCAGGCCCCGGGACAGGGTCACAGATACGCAGTATTTT.

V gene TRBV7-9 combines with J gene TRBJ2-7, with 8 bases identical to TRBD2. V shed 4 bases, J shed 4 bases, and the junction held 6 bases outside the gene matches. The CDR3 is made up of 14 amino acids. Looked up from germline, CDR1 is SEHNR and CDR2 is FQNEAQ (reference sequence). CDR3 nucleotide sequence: TGTGCCAGCAGCTATAGCGGGAAGGGTTACGAGCAGTACTTC. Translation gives CASSYSGKGYEQYF. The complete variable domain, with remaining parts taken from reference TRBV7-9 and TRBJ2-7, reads DTGVSQNPRHKITKRGQNVTFRCDPISEHNRLYWYRQTLGQGPEFLTYFQNEAQLEKSRLLSDRFSAERPKGSFSTLEIQRTEQGDSAMYLCASSYSGKGYEQYFGPGTRLTVT.